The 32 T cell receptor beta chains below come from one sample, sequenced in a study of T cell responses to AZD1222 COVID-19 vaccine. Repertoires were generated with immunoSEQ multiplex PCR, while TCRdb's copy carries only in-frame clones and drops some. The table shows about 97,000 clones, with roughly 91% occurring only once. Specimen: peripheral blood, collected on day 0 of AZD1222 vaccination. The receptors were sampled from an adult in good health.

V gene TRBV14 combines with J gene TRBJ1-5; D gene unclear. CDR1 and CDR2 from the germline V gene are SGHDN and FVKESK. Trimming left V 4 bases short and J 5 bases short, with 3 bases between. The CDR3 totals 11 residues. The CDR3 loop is CASSPDQPQHF. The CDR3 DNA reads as TGTGCCAGCAGCCCTGATCAGCCCCAGCATTTT.

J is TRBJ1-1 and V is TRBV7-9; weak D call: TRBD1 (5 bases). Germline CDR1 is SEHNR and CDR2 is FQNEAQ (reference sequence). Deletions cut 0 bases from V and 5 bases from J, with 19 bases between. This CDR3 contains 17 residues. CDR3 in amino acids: CASSLAGVAGQGTEAFF. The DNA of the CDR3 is TGTGCCAGCAGCTTAGCCGGGGTTGCGGGGCAGGGAACTGAAGCTTTCTTT. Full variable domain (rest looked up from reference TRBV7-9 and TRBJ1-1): DTGVSQNPRHKITKRGQNVTFRCDPISEHNRLYWYRQTLGQGPEFLTYFQNEAQLEKSRLLSDRFSAERPKGSFSTLEIQRTEQGDSAMYLCASSLAGVAGQGTEAFFGQGTRLTVV.

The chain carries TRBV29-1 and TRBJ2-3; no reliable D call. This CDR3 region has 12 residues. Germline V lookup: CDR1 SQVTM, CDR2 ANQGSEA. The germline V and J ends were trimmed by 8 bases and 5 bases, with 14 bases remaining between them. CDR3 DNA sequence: TGCAGCCTATTACGGGTTGGAGATACGCAGTATTTT. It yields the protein CSLLRVGDTQYF.

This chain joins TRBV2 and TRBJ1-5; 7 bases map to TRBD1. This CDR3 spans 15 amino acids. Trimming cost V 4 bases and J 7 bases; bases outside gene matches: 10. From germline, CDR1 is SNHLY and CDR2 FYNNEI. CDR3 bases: TGTGCCAGCAGTGCCTTGAGGGGGCTAGGGCAGCCCCAGCATTTT. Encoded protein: CASSALRGLGQPQHF.

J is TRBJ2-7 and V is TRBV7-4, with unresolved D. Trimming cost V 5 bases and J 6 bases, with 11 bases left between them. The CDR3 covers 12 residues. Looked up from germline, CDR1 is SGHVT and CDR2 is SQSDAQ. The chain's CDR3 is CASSRPRTEQYF. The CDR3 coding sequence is TGTGCCAGCAGCCGCCCGCGGACCGAGCAGTACTTC.

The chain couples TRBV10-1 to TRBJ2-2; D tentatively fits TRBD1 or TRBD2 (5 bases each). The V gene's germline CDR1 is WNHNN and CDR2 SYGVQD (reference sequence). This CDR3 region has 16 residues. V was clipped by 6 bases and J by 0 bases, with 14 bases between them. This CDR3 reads CASRAPGRANTGELFF. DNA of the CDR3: TGCGCCAGCAGAGCCCCGGGACGTGCGAACACCGGGGAGCTGTTTTTT.

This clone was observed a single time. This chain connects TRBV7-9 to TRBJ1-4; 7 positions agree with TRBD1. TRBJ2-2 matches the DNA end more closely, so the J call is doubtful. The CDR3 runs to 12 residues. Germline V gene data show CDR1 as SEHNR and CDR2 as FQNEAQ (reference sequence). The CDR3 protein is CASSKGARELFF. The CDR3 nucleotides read TGTGCCAGCAGCAAGGGGGCCCGGGAGCTGTTTTTT.

CDR3 in DNA: TGCGCCAGCAGCGTATTTACCAGGGGCGCCGGGAGCACAGATACGCAGTATTTT. This gives the protein CASSVFTRGAGSTDTQYF. The rearrangement uses TRBV5-1 and TRBJ2-3, with D perhaps TRBD1 (6 bases). CDR1 is SGHRS and CDR2 is YFSETQ in the germline V gene. The V end was cut by 4 bases, the J end by 0 bases, with 21 bases between. This CDR3 has 18 amino acids.

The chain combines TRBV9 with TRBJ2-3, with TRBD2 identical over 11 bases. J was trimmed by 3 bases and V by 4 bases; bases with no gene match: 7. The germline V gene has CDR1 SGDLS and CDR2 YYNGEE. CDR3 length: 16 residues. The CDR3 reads CASSLTSGTPTDTQYF. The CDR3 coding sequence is TGTGCCAGCAGCTTGACTAGCGGGACACCAACAGATACGCAGTATTTT.

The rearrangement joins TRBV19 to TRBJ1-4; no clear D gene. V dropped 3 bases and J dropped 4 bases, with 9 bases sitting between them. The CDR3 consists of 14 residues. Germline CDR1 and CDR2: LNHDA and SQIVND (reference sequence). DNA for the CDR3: TGTGCCAGTAGTATTCTGGACCATAATGAAAAACTGTTTTTT. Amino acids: CASSILDHNEKLFF.

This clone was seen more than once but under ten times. CDR3 sequence (DNA): TGTGCCAGCAGACCCGGGACAGGAGATCAGCCCCAGCATTTT. Translation gives CASRPGTGDQPQHF. V is TRBV28 and J is TRBJ1-5; 8 bases are shared with TRBD1. This CDR3 is built from 14 residues. J lost 5 bases, V lost 6 bases, and 6 bases had no gene match. Germline V gives CDR1 MDHEN, CDR2 SYDVKM.

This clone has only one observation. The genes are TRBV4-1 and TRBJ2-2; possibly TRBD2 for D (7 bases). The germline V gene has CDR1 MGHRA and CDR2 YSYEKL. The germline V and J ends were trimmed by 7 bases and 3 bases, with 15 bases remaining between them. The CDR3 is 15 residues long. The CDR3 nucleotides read TGCGCCAGCAAAGAGCAGGGGAGGGACACCGGGGAGCTGTTTTTT. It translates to CASKEQGRDTGELFF.

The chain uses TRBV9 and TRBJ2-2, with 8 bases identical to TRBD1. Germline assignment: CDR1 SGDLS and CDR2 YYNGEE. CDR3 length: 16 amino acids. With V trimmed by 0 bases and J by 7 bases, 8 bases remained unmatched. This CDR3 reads CASSVEGRGLVGELFF. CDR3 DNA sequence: TGTGCCAGCAGCGTAGAGGGCAGGGGGCTCGTCGGGGAGCTGTTTTTT.

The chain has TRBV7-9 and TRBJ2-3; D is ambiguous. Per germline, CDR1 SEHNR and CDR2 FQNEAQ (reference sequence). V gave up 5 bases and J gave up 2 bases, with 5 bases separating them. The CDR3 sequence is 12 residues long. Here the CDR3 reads CASSPYTDTQYF. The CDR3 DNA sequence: TGTGCCAGCAGCCCTTACACAGATACGCAGTATTTT.

The CDR3, as DNA: TGTGCCAGCAGTTACGACCCGGGGGTCACAGATACGCAGTATTTT. Translating gives CASSYDPGVTDTQYF. The gene calls are TRBV6-5 and TRBJ2-3; possibly TRBD2 for D (6 bases). Germline V gene data show CDR1 as MNHEY and CDR2 as SVGAGI. Trimming took 2 bases from V and 2 from J, leaving 11 bases between them. CDR3 length equals 15 residues.

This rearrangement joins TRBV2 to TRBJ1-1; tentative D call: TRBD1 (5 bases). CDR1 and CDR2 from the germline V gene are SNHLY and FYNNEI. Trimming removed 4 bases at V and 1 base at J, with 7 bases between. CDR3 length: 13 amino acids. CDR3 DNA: TGTGCCAGCAGTGCCGACAGGAACACTGAAGCTTTCTTT. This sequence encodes CASSADRNTEAFF.

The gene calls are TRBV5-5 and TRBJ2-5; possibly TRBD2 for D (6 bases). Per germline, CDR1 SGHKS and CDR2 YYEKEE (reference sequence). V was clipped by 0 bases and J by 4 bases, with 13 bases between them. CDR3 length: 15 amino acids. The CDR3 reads CASSLVDWRVETQYF. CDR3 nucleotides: TGTGCCAGCAGCTTGGTCGACTGGAGGGTAGAGACCCAGTACTTC. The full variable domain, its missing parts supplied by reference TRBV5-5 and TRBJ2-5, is DAGVTQSPTHLIKTRGQQVTLRCSPISGHKSVSWYQQVLGQGPQFIFQYYEKEERGRGNFPDRFSARQFPNYSSELNVNALLLGDSALYLCASSLVDWRVETQYFGPGTRLLVL.

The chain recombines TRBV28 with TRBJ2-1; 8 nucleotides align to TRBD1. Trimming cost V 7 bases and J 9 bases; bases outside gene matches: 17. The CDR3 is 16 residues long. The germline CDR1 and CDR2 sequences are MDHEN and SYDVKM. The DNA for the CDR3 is TGTGCCAGCACCTCCCAGGGGGCAAGTCCCCATGGTGAGCAGTTCTTC. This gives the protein CASTSQGASPHGEQFF.

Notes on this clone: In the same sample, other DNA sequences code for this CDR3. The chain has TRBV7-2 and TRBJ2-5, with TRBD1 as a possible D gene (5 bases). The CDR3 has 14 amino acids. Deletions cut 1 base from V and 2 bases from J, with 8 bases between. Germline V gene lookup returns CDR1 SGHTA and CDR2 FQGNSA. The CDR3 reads CASSLGPGQETQYF. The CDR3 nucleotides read TGTGCCAGCAGCTTAGGGCCAGGGCAAGAGACCCAGTACTTC.

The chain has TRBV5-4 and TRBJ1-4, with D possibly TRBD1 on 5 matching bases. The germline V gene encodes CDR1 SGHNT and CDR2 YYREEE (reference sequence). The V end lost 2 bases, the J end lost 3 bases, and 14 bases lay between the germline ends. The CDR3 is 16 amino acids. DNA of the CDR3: TGTGCCAGCAGCTTCTGGGCCCGGGGCGCTAATGAAAAACTGTTTTTT. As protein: CASSFWARGANEKLFF.

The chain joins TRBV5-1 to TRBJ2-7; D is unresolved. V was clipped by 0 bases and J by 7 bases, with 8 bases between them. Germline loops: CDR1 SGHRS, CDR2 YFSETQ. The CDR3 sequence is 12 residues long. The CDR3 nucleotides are TGCGCCAGCAGCTTGGGTTCCGGGGAGCAGTACTTC. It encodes CASSLGSGEQYF.

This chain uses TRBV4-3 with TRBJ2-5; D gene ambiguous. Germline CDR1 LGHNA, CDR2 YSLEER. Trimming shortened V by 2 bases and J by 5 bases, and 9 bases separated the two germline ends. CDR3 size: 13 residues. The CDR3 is CASSQWSGETQYF. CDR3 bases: TGCGCCAGCAGCCAATGGAGTGGGGAGACCCAGTACTTC.

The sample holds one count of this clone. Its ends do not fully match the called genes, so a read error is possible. For the CDR3, the DNA is TGTGCCAGCAGCTTAGTGCTAGGCACGGATACGCAGTATTTT. It encodes CASSLVLGTDTQYF. The chain uses TRBV7-2 and TRBJ2-3; D is ambiguous. Germline lookup yields CDR1 SGHTA and CDR2 FQGNSA. CDR3 length: 14 amino acids.

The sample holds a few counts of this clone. For the CDR3, the DNA is TGTGCCAGCAGCCCCACCACCGCCTCGGAGAGTGGCTACACCTTC. Residues: CASSPTTASESGYTF. The chain couples TRBV5-6 to TRBJ1-2, with D unclear. Germline V gene data show CDR1 as SGHDT and CDR2 as YYEEEE. Between the trimmed V and J ends, which lost 4 bases and 7 bases, there was a span of 20 bases. The CDR3 is made up of 15 amino acids.

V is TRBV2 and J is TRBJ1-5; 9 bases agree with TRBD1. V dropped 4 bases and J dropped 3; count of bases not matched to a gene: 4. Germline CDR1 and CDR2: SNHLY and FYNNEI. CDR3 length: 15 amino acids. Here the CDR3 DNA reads TGTGCCAGCAGTGGGACAGGGGCCTACAATCAGCCCCAGCATTTT. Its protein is CASSGTGAYNQPQHF.

The CDR3 loop reads CASSLDSSYNEQFF. CDR3 nucleotides: TGCGCCAGCAGCTTGGACAGCTCCTACAATGAGCAGTTCTTC. The gene calls are TRBV5-1 and TRBJ2-1; unclear D gene. This CDR3 is built from 14 residues. V lost 0 bases to trimming and J lost 0 bases, with 4 bases between them. Germline V gives CDR1 SGHRS, CDR2 YFSETQ. Supplemented by reference TRBV5-1 and TRBJ2-1, the full variable domain reads KAGVTQTPRYLIKTRGQQVTLSCSPISGHRSVSWYQQTPGQGLQFLFEYFSETQRNKGNFPGRFSGRQFSNSRSEMNVSTLELGDSALYLCASSLDSSYNEQFFGPGTRLTVL.

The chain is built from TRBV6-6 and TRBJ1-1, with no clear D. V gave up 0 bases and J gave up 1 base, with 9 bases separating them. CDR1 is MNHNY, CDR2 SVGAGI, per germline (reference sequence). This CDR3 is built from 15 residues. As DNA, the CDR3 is TGTGCCAGCAGTTACTCGGAAGAGTCGAACACTGAAGCTTTCTTT. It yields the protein CASSYSEESNTEAFF.

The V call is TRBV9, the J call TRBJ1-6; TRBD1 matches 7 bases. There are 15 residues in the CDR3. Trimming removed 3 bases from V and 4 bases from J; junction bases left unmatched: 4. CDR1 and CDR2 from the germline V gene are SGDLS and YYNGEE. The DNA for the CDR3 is TGTGCCAGCAGCGAGGGACAGACTTATAATTCACCCCTCCACTTT. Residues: CASSEGQTYNSPLHF.

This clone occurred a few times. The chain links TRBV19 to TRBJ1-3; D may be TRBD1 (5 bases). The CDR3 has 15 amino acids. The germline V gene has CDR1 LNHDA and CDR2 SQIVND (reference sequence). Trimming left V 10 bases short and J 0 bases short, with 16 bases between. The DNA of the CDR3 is TGTGCCACAATATCAGGGATCCGCTCTGGAAACACCATATATTTT. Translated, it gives CATISGIRSGNTIYF.

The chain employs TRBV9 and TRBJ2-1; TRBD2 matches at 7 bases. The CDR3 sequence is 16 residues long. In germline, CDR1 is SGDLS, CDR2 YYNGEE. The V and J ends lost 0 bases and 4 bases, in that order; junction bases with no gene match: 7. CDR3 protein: CASSVVALAVYNEQFF. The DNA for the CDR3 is TGTGCCAGCAGCGTAGTAGCCCTAGCGGTGTACAATGAGCAGTTCTTC.

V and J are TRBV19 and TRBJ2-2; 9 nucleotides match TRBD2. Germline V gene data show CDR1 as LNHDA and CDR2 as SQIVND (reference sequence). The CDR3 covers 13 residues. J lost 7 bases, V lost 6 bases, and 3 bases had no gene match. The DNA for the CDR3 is TGTGCCAGTAGCTGGACTAGCGACGGGGAGCTGTTTTTT. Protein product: CASSWTSDGELFF.

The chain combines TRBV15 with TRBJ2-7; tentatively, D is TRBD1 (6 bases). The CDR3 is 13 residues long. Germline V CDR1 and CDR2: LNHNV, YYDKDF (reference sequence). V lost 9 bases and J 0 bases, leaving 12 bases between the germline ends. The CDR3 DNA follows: TGTGCCACTCAGAGGGACACCTCCTACGAGCAGTACTTC. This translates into CATQRDTSYEQYF. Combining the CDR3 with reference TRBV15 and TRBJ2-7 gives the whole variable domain DAMVIQNPRYQVTQFGKPVTLSCSQTLNHNVMYWYQQKSSQAPKLLFHYYDKDFNNEADTPDNFQSRRPNTSFCFLDIRSPGLGDTAMYLCATQRDTSYEQYFGPGTRLTVT.